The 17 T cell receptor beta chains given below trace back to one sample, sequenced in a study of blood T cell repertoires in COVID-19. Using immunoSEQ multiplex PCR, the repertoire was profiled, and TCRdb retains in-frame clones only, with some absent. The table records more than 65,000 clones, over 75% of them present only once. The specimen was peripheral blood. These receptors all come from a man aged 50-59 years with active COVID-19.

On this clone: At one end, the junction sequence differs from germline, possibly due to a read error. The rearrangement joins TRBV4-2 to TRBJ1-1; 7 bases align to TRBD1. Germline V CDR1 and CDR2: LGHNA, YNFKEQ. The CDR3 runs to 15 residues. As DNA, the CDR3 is TGTGCCAGCAGCCAGCCGGGACAGAAGAACGCTGAAGCTTTCTTT. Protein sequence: CASSQPGQKNAEAFF.

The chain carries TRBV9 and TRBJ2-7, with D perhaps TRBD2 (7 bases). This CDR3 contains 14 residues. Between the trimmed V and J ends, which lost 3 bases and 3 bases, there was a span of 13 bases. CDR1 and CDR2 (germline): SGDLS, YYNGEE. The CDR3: CASSEGGSGYEQYF. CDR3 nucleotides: TGTGCCAGCAGCGAGGGGGGGTCAGGCTACGAGCAGTACTTC.

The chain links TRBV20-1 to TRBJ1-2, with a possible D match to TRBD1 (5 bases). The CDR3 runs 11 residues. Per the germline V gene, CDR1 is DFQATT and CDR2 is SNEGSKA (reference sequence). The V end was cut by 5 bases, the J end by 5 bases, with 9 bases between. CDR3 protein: CSASGRYGYTF. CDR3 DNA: TGCAGTGCTTCAGGGAGGTATGGCTACACCTTC.

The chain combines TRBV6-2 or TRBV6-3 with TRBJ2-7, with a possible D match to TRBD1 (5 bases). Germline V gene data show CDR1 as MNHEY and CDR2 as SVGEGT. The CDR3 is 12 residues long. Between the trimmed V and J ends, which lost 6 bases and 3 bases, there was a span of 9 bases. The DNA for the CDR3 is TGTGCCAGCAGCGACAGAGACTACGAGCAGTACTTC. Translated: CASSDRDYEQYF.

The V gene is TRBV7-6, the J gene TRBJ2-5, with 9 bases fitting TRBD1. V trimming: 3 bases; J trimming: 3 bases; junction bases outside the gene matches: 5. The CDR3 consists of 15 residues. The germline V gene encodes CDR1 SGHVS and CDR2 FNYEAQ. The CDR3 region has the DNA TGTGCCAGCAGCTTGGGACAGGGAACAAAAGAGACCCAGTACTTC. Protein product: CASSLGQGTKETQYF.

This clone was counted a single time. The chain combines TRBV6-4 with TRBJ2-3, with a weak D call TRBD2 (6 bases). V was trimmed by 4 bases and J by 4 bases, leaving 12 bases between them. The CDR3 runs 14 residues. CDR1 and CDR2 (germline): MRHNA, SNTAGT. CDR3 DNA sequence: TGTGCCAGCAGTGTTAACGGGGGAGCAGATACGCAGTATTTT. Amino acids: CASSVNGGADTQYF.

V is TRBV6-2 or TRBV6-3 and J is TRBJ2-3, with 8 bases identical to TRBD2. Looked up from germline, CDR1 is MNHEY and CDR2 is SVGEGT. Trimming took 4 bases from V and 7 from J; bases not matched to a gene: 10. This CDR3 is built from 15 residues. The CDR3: CASSLLAEPIYTQYF. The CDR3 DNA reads TGTGCCAGCAGTTTACTAGCGGAGCCTATATATACGCAGTATTTT.

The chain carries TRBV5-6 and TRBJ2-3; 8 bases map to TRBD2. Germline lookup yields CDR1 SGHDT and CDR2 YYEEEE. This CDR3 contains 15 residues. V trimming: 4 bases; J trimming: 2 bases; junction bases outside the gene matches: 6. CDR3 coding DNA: TGTGCCAGCAGCGATCCGGGACTAGTCACAGATACGCAGTATTTT. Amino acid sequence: CASSDPGLVTDTQYF.

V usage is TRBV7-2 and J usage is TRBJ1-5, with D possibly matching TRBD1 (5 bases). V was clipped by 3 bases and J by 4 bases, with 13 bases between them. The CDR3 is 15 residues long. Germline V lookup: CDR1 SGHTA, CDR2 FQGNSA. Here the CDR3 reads CASSLGGATNQPQHF. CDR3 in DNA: TGTGCCAGCAGCTTGGGAGGGGCTACGAATCAGCCCCAGCATTTT.

The CDR3 spells CASSVAPGVREGYNEQFF. The CDR3 DNA sequence: TGTGCCAGCAGCGTAGCCCCGGGGGTGCGGGAGGGCTACAATGAGCAGTTCTTC. The chain recombines TRBV9 with TRBJ2-1; 9 bases are shared with TRBD2. The CDR3 length is 18 residues. Germline assignment: CDR1 SGDLS and CDR2 YYNGEE. Trimming removed 0 bases from V and 3 bases from J; junction bases left unmatched: 10.

The CDR3 nucleotides are TGTGCTAGTGGTTTGGGGCTAGCGGAAAACAATGAGCAGTTCTTC. This encodes CASGLGLAENNEQFF. V gene TRBV12-5 combines with J gene TRBJ2-1; the match to TRBD2 covers 7 bases. This CDR3 has 15 residues. V was pared by 1 base and J by 5 bases, with 5 bases of the junction left unmatched. Germline loops: CDR1 LGHNT, CDR2 FRNRAP.

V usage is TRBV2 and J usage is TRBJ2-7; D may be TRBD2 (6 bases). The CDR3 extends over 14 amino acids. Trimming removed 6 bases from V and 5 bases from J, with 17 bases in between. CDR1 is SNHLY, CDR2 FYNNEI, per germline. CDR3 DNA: TGTGCCAGCAGGTCTCGGGGAGGACCCAACGAGCAGTACTTC. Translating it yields CASRSRGGPNEQYF.

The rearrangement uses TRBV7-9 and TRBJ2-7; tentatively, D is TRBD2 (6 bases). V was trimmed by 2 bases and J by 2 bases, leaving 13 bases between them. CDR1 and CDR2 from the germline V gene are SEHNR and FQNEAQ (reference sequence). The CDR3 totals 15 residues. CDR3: CASSLTGRGPYEQYF. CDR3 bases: TGTGCCAGCAGCTTAACCGGGCGGGGTCCCTACGAGCAGTACTTC.

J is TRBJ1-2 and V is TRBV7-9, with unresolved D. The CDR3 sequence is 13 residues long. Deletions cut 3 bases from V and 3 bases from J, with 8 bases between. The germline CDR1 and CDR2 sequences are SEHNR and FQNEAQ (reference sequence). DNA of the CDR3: TGTGCCAGCAGCTTGAGAACGGACTATGGCTACACCTTC. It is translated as CASSLRTDYGYTF.

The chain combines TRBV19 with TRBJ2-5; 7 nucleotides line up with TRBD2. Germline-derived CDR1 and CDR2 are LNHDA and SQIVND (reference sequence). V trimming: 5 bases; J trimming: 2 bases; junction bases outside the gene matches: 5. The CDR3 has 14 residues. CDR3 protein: CASSGRAGQETQYF. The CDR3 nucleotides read TGTGCCAGTAGTGGCAGAGCGGGACAAGAGACCCAGTACTTC.

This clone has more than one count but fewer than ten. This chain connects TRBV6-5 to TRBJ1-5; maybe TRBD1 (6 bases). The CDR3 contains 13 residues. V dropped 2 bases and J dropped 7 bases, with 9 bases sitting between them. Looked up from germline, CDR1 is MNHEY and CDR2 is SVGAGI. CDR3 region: CASSYERGQPQHF. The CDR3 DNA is TGTGCCAGCAGTTACGAGAGGGGGCAGCCCCAGCATTTT.

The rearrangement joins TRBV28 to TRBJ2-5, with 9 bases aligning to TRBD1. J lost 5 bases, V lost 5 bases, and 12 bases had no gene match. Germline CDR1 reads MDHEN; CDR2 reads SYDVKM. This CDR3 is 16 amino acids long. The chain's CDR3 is CASSQLGQGGRETQYF. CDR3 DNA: TGTGCCAGCAGTCAACTGGGACAGGGAGGGAGGGAGACCCAGTACTTC.